The 16 T cell receptor beta chains below all came from one sample that was sequenced in a study of breast tumors, draining lymph nodes, adjacent tissues. TCRdb reprocessed the multiplex PCR reads via MiXCR and lists one record per CDR3 protein. The sample has 200,000 to 300,000 distinct CDR3 sequences; around 31% are singletons. Breast cancer patients provided tissue from their axillary draining lymph nodes. Material for sequencing was axillary lymph node tissue. These receptors were collected from a female donor with breast cancer. Some clones in this sample may be carry-over from other donors' samples.

The chain combines TRBV10-3 with TRBJ1-4; D may be TRBD1 (6 bases). Germline-derived CDR1 and CDR2 are ENHRY and SYGVKD. The CDR3 is 18 amino acids. Trimming stripped 11 bases from V and 4 bases from J, with 29 bases between. CDR3 region: CAWSVRGRGRGGNEKLFF. Written as DNA, the CDR3 is TGTGCCTGGAGTGTACGGGGCAGGGGACGCGGGGGTAATGAAAAACTGTTTTTT.

The sample holds many counts of this clonotype. The V and J genes are TRBV15 and TRBJ1-4; 7 nucleotides align to TRBD1. The CDR3 spans 17 residues. Germline CDR1 LNHNV, CDR2 YYDKDF (reference sequence). V trimming: 1 base; J trimming: 0 bases; junction bases outside the gene matches: 5. This CDR3 reads CATSRGGGQATNEKLFF. In DNA, the CDR3 is TGTGCCACCAGCAGAGGCGGAGGACAGGCAACTAATGAAAAACTGTTTTTT.

At least ten counts were recorded for this clonotype. The chain couples TRBV20-1 to TRBJ2-7; D is unresolved. The CDR3 sequence is 14 residues long. Germline lookup yields CDR1 DFQATT and CDR2 SNEGSKA (reference sequence). Deletions cut 7 bases from V and 0 bases from J, with 16 bases between. The CDR3 sequence is CSGVVGHSSYEQYF. CDR3 nucleotide sequence: TGCAGTGGAGTGGTAGGGCATAGCTCCTACGAGCAGTACTTC.

The chain uses TRBV4-1 and TRBJ1-1; no clear D gene. The germline gives CDR1 MGHRA, CDR2 YSYEKL. Deletions cut 3 bases from V and 7 bases from J, with 6 bases between. This CDR3 has 11 residues. Written as DNA, the CDR3 is TGCGCCAGCAGCCATGGGGTTGAAGCTTTCTTT. Protein: CASSHGVEAFF.

Ten or more counts support this clonotype. In nucleotides, the CDR3 is TGTGCCAGCAGTTTCGACCTCTCCGGGAGCACCTACGAGCAGTACTTC. Translating it yields CASSFDLSGSTYEQYF. This chain connects TRBV12-3 or TRBV12-4 to TRBJ2-7; perhaps TRBD2 as D (6 bases). The CDR3 has 16 residues. With 3 bases removed from V and 2 bases from J, the gap between germline ends came to 17 bases.

The table lists this clonotype with many counts. The J gene is TRBJ1-4, the V gene TRBV11-2, with a weak D call TRBD1 (5 bases). Germline V gene sequence: CDR1 SGHAT, CDR2 FQNNGV. This CDR3 is built from 13 residues. V was shortened by 5 bases and J by 5 bases, with 9 bases between the two germline ends. CDR3 coding DNA: TGTGCCAGCAGCGGGGGAAGAAATGAAAAACTGTTTTTT. Its protein is CASSGGRNEKLFF.

This clonotype was picked up many times. The chain is built from TRBV20-1 and TRBJ1-2; unclear D gene. V lost 5 bases, J lost 8 bases, and 12 bases lay in between. Germline CDR1 and CDR2: DFQATT and SNEGSKA (reference sequence). The CDR3 spans 11 residues. CDR3 nucleotides: TGCAGTGCTGCAGGTTCTGGAGGCTACACCTTC. Translation gives CSAAGSGGYTF.

Ten or more counts support this clonotype. This chain joins TRBV7-6 and TRBJ2-1, with a weak D call TRBD2 (5 bases). The ends were cut back, 2 bases at V and 4 bases at J, with 15 bases in the middle. Germline V lookup: CDR1 SGHVS, CDR2 FNYEAQ. This CDR3 contains 16 residues. CDR3 residues: CASSLSGPKGYNEQFF. CDR3 in DNA: TGTGCCAGCAGCTTAAGCGGACCTAAAGGTTACAATGAGCAGTTCTTC.

Many counts were recorded for this clonotype. The rearrangement uses TRBV12-3 or TRBV12-4 and TRBJ1-2; the D is unclear. CDR3 length equals 14 residues. The germline V and J ends were trimmed by 1 base and 7 bases, with 13 bases remaining between them. The CDR3 loop reads CASSLETDAIGYTF. The CDR3 nucleotides read TGTGCCAGCAGTTTAGAGACCGACGCCATTGGCTACACCTTC.

This clonotype was seen just once. The chain combines TRBV7-9 with TRBJ2-3; D remains ambiguous. CDR1 and CDR2 (germline): SEHNR, FQNEAQ (reference sequence). This CDR3 has 13 residues. As DNA, the CDR3 is TGTGCTAGAGATCGGCTTAGCACAGATACGCAGTATTTT. Translating gives CARDRLSTDTQYF.

This clonotype was observed a handful of times. Possible read error: a much larger clone is one base away. J is TRBJ2-1 and V is TRBV9; TRBD2 matches at 7 bases. The CDR3 is 14 residues long. Germline values: CDR1 SGDLS, CDR2 YYNGEE. As DNA, the CDR3 is TGTGCCAGCGGGACGGGAGGCCCAGTGAATGAGCAGTCCTTC. Its translation: CASGTGGPVNEQSF. Drawing the rest from reference TRBV9 and TRBJ2-1, the complete variable domain is DSGVTQTPKHLITATGQRVTLRCSPRSGDLSVYWYQQSLDQGLQFLIQYYNGEERAKGNILERFSAQQFPDLHSELNLSSLELGDSALYFCASGTGGPVNEQSFGPGTRLTVL.

Points on this clonotype: This may stem from a read error, because a much larger clone lies one nucleotide away. This chain joins TRBV7-2 and TRBJ2-1, with D perhaps matching TRBD1 (5 bases). Per the germline V gene, CDR1 is SGHTA and CDR2 is FQGNSA. CDR3 length equals 13 residues. Trimming shortened V by 4 bases and J by 9 bases, and 13 bases separated the two germline ends. This CDR3 is CASSSLRGFEQFF. The DNA of the CDR3 is TGTGCCAGCAGCTCACTTAGGGGTTTTGAGCAGTTCTTC.

This clonotype has a handful of counts. This could be a read error, since a much larger clone is one nucleotide away. The chain is built from TRBV9 and TRBJ2-5; 7 positions match TRBD1. The germline V gene has CDR1 SGDLS and CDR2 YYNGEE. This CDR3 is built from 14 residues. This CDR3 reads CASSEGTDQETQSF. The CDR3 DNA reads TGTGCCAGCAGCGAGGGGACAGATCAAGAGACCCAGTCCTTC.

This clonotype was seen at least ten times. At one of its ends the junction is not consistent with the germline gene, which may arise from a read error. This chain's CDR3 is CASSPIRYNEQFF. In DNA, the CDR3 is TGCGCGAGCAGTCCGATTCGGTACAATGAGCAGTTCTTC. V gene TRBV5-1 combines with J gene TRBJ2-1; D gene ambiguous. Looked up from germline, CDR1 is SGHRS and CDR2 is YFSETQ. This CDR3 spans 13 amino acids.

This clonotype was found a few times. The DNA for the CDR3 is TGTGCCAGCAGCGTAGGGCTAGCGGCGGTACGGGACACTGAGCAGTTCTTC. It is translated as CASSVGLAAVRDTEQFF. The J gene is TRBJ2-1, the V gene TRBV9; a weak D match, TRBD2 (7 bases). The CDR3 is 17 amino acids. V was cut by 0 bases and J by 9 bases, with 22 bases left in between. Germline assignment: CDR1 SGDLS and CDR2 YYNGEE.

This clonotype was seen more than once but under ten times. The chain carries TRBV3-1 and TRBJ2-5, with D tentatively TRBD1 (5 bases). Trimming stripped 0 bases from V and 1 base from J, with 12 bases between. Per germline, CDR1 LGHDT and CDR2 YNNKEL (reference sequence). The CDR3 is made up of 16 amino acids. Here the CDR3 DNA reads TGTGCCAGCAGCCAAGATACAGGCAGGGTCCAAGAGACCCAGTACTTC. It codes for CASSQDTGRVQETQYF.